This record covers a single TCR beta chain. Its antigen is not identified. The data stem from a study of shared clonotypes between healthy human individuals. Study-level points and caveats: Richness estimates generally favored naive over memory subsets. Large depth notwithstanding, sorted-subset sequencing proved incomplete by rarefaction.

Authors' processing steps: Filtering was not the same, since immunoSEQ gave junction-only sequences without quality scores. This table comes from immunoSEQ multiplex PCR, and its TCRdb copy is limited to in-frame clones, with some not included. V, J and clone size are taken as reported in that table, and D and trimming were inferred from the DNA itself. The table records about 110,000 clones, around 65% of them present only once. The specimen sequenced was memory CD8+ T cells sorted from blood. Subset reported: CD45RO+ cells pooled with CCR7-negative TemRA cells. This TCR was sampled from a woman in her 30s in good health.

The CDR3 protein is CASSSDTGYEQYF. The CDR3 nucleotides are TGTGCCAGCAGCTCAGACACGGGCTACGAGCAGTACTTC. V usage is TRBV11-1 and J usage is TRBJ2-7; D ambiguous. Per germline, CDR1 SGHAT and CDR2 FQDESV (reference sequence). CDR3 length: 13 residues. The ends were cut back, 4 bases at V and 3 bases at J, with 10 bases in the middle.